Presented here are 10 T cell receptor beta chains from one specimen sequenced in a study of OX40 agonist ivuxolimab in advanced cancers. Libraries were prepared by immunoSEQ multiplex PCR; TCRdb keeps only in-frame clonotypes and omits some of them. In the table there are almost 50,000 clones, around 84% of which are singletons. The sequencing here drew on CD4+ or CD8+ T cells sorted from blood, taken in a trial of the OX40 agonist ivuxolimab. These receptors were taken from an adult with an advanced solid tumor such as melanoma, head and neck, liver or kidney cancer.

The genes are TRBV9 and TRBJ2-3; a weak D match, TRBD2 (5 bases). In germline, CDR1 is SGDLS, CDR2 YYNGEE. This CDR3 has 15 residues. With 0 bases removed from V and 3 bases from J, the gap between germline ends came to 11 bases. CDR3 amino acids: CASSVAPEGTDTQYF. The CDR3 nucleotides read TGTGCCAGCAGCGTAGCCCCCGAGGGTACAGATACGCAGTATTTT.

The V gene is TRBV11-3, the J gene TRBJ1-1; D gene uncertain. The germline gives CDR1 SGHNT, CDR2 YENEEA. The ends were cut back, 1 base at V and 6 bases at J, with 9 bases in the middle. The CDR3 has 13 amino acids. In nucleotides, the CDR3 is TGTGCCAGCAGCTTAGGCGAGGAAGCTGAAGCTTTCTTT. It yields the protein CASSLGEEAEAFF.

The chain combines TRBV6-6 with TRBJ2-1, with TRBD2 matching 9 bases. V shed 7 bases, J shed 5 bases, and the junction held 9 bases outside the gene matches. The CDR3 sequence is 15 residues long. Germline-derived CDR1 and CDR2 are MNHNY and SVGAGI (reference sequence). This CDR3 reads CASTLREGQDNEQFF. CDR3 DNA: TGTGCCAGCACCCTGCGGGAGGGCCAGGACAATGAGCAGTTCTTC.

The chain combines TRBV7-8 with TRBJ1-1; D gene unclear. Per germline, CDR1 SGHVS and CDR2 FQNEAQ. The V and J ends lost 0 bases and 7 bases respectively, with 3 bases between them. The CDR3 runs to 11 residues. The CDR3 sequence is CASSLAGEAFF. The DNA of the CDR3 is TGTGCCAGCAGCTTAGCCGGTGAAGCTTTCTTT.

The chain combines TRBV2 with TRBJ2-2, with no clear D. Deletions cut 5 bases from V and 4 bases from J, with 11 bases between. This CDR3 region has 14 residues. Germline V CDR1 and CDR2: SNHLY, FYNNEI. The CDR3 region has the DNA TGTGCCAGCAGTCCGATTAAGAGCACCGGGGAGCTGTTTTTT. Amino acids: CASSPIKSTGELFF.

A single count supports this clone. The chain couples TRBV18 to TRBJ2-1, with D tentatively TRBD2 (5 bases). V lost 3 bases and J lost 0, with 9 bases in between. The CDR3 sequence is 15 residues long. CDR1 is KGHSH and CDR2 is LQKENI in the germline V gene. CDR3: CASSPVASSYNEQFF. CDR3 in DNA: TGTGCCAGCTCACCCGTAGCGTCCTCCTACAATGAGCAGTTCTTC.

Written as DNA, the CDR3 is TGTGCCACCAGCGATCCCGGGCGCGAGGGTGGCTACACCTTC. Its protein product is CATSDPGREGGYTF. The chain is built from TRBV15 and TRBJ1-2; D remains ambiguous. CDR1 and CDR2 from the germline V gene are LNHNV and YYDKDF (reference sequence). The length of the CDR3 is 14 residues. Between the trimmed V and J ends, which lost 5 bases and 7 bases, there was a span of 17 bases.

The genes are TRBV7-3 and TRBJ2-1; D not certain. Trimming left V 1 base short and J 10 bases short, with 11 bases between. There are 13 residues in the CDR3. The germline V gene has CDR1 SGHTA and CDR2 FQGTGA. The CDR3 sequence: CASSLNLGQEQFF. CDR3 nucleotide sequence: TGTGCCAGCAGCTTAAACCTTGGCCAGGAGCAGTTCTTC.

The chain employs TRBV11-2 and TRBJ2-7, with 9 bases matching TRBD2. CDR3 length: 15 amino acids. Trimming took 1 base from V and 1 from J; bases not matched to a gene: 2. The V gene's germline CDR1 is SGHAT and CDR2 FQNNGV. CDR3 coding DNA: TGTGCCAGCAGCTTAGGACTAGCGGAATCCTACGAGCAGTACTTC. Residues: CASSLGLAESYEQYF. The full variable domain, with the rest looked up from reference TRBV11-2 and TRBJ2-7, is EAGVAQSPRYKIIEKRQSVAFWCNPISGHATLYWYQQILGQGPKLLIQFQNNGVVDDSQLPKDRFSAERLKGVDSTLKIQPAKLEDSAVYLCASSLGLAESYEQYFGPGTRLTVT.

The V and J genes are TRBV7-2 and TRBJ2-1; D not certain. CDR3 size: 16 residues. Germline CDR1 is SGHTA and CDR2 is FQGNSA. Trimming stripped 7 bases from V and 0 bases from J, with 16 bases between. In DNA form, the CDR3 reads TGTGCCAGCACCCGAGACCCGTTAGGCTCCTACAATGAGCAGTTCTTC. Translated, it gives CASTRDPLGSYNEQFF.